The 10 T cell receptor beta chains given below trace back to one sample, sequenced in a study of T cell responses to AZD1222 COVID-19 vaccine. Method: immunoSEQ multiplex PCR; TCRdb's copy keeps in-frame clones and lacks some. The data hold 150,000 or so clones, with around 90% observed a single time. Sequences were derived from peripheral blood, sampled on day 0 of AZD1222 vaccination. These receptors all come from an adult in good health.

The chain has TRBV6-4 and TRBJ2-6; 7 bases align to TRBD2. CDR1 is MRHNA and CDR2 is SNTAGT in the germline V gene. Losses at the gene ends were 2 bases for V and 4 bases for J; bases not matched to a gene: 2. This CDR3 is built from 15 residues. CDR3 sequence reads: CASSDGAGGANVLTF. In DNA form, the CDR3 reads TGTGCCAGCAGTGACGGAGCGGGGGGGGCCAACGTCCTGACTTTC.

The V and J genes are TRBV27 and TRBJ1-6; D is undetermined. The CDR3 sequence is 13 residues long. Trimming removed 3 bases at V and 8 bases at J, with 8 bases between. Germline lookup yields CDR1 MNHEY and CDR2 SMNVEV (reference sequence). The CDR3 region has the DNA TGTGCCAGCAGTTTTGGTACCGATTCACCCCTCCACTTT. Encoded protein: CASSFGTDSPLHF.

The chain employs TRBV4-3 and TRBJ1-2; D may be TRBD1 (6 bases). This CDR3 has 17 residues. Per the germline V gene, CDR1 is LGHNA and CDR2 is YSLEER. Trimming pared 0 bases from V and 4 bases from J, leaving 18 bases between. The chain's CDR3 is CASSQDFLRGQLYGYTF. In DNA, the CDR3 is TGCGCCAGCAGCCAAGATTTTTTGAGAGGACAGCTCTATGGCTACACCTTC.

The CDR3 loop is CSASGQFTEAFF. DNA for the CDR3: TGCAGTGCTAGTGGACAGTTCACTGAAGCTTTCTTT. The gene calls are TRBV20-1 and TRBJ1-1, with a tentative D call TRBD1 (6 bases). This CDR3 has 12 amino acids. Germline V gene lookup returns CDR1 DFQATT and CDR2 SNEGSKA (reference sequence). With 3 bases removed from V and 4 bases from J, the gap between germline ends came to 9 bases.

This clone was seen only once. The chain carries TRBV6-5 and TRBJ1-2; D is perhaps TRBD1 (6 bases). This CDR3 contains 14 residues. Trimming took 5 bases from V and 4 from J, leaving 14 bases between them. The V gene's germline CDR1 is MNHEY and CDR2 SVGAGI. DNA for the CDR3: TGTGCCAGCAGTCCATTGAGGGGGGCCTATGGCTACACCTTC. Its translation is CASSPLRGAYGYTF.

Written as DNA, the CDR3 is TGTGCCAGTAGTATAAGAGGGGGGAATGAGCAGTTCTTC. Amino acid sequence: CASSIRGGNEQFF. This chain connects TRBV19 to TRBJ2-1; D may match TRBD1 or TRBD2 (6 bases each). In germline, CDR1 is LNHDA, CDR2 SQIVND (reference sequence). Trimming stripped 2 bases from V and 7 bases from J, with 9 bases between. The CDR3 runs to 13 residues.

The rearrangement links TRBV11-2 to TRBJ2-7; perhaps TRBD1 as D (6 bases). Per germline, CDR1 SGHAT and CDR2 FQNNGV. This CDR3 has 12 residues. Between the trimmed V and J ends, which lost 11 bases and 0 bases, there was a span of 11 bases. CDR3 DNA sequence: TGTGCCTGCCGGGACAACTCCTACGAGCAGTACTTC. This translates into CACRDNSYEQYF.

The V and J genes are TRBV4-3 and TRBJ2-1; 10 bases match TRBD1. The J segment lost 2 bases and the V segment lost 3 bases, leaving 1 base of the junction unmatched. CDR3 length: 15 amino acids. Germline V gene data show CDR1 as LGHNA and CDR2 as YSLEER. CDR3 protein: CASSHGQGAYNEQFF. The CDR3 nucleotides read TGCGCCAGCAGCCATGGACAGGGGGCCTACAATGAGCAGTTCTTC.

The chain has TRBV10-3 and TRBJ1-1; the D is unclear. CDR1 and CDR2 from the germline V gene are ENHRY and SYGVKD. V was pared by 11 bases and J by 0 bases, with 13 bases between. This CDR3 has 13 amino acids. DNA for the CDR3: TGTGCCCATAGTGGGATAATGAACACTGAAGCTTTCTTT. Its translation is CAHSGIMNTEAFF.

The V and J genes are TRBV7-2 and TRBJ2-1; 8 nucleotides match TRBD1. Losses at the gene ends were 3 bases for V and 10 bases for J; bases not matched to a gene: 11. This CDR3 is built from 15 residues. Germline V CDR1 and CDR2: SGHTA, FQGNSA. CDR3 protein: CASSFLLQGAREQFF. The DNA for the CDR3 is TGTGCCAGCAGCTTCCTGTTGCAGGGGGCGCGAGAGCAGTTCTTC.